The 16 T cell receptor beta chains below come from one sample, sequenced in a study of beta chain features in type 1 diabetes (dated by TCRdb to the late 2010s). Findings and caveats that apply to the study as a whole: In all four CD4+ subsets, TCRB CDR3 length was moderately but significantly shorter in type 1 diabetes patients.

Their recognized antigens are unknown. The protocol used for the library was the immunoSEQ multiplex PCR assay. The entire amount of isolated RNA was reverse transcribed using the High Capacity cDNA Reverse Transcription Kit, so the sequenced TCRB transcripts were expressed ones. The source is immuneACCESS, and TCRdb retained only in-frame sequences with V and J called. Part of the clones is not carried over; for the studies checked, unresolved V genes explain less than half of this, and the remainder is unexplained. The sample table records more than 250,000 clones; approximately 15% of these occur just once. Around 0.015% of the sample is held by the ten biggest clonotypes. Sequences were obtained from naive CD4+ T cells from blood. What the cell subset or site label conveys for this sample: true naive CD4+ T cells. These receptors were taken from a man younger than 35 with type 1 diabetes.

This clone has more than one count but fewer than ten. This chain links TRBV6-5 with TRBJ2-1; D unclear. There are 13 residues in the CDR3. Trimming took 8 bases from V and 4 from J, leaving 12 bases between them. CDR1 is MNHEY and CDR2 is SVGAGI in the germline V gene. Here the CDR3 reads CASRRSGYNEQFF. DNA of the CDR3: TGTGCCAGCCGGAGATCTGGGTACAATGAGCAGTTCTTC.

The chain carries TRBV2 and TRBJ1-1; D remains unclear. CDR1 is SNHLY and CDR2 is FYNNEI in the germline V gene. Trimming removed 8 bases at V and 8 bases at J, with 27 bases between. The CDR3 spans 16 residues. In nucleotides, the CDR3 is TGTGCCAGCGCTTTGACTGTGGGGAGCTACCGCGGAGAAGCTTTCTTT. It codes for CASALTVGSYRGEAFF.

A remark on this clone: Other DNA sequences in this specimen translate into the identical CDR3. The rearrangement joins TRBV5-1 to TRBJ2-5; D is uncertain. Germline V lookup: CDR1 SGHRS, CDR2 YFSETQ. The CDR3 is 11 residues long. Between the trimmed V and J ends, which lost 4 bases and 4 bases, there was a span of 5 bases. The CDR3: CASSPGETQYF. CDR3 bases: TGCGCCAGCAGCCCGGGAGAGACCCAGTACTTC.

In this sample, this clone turned up a few times. The chain recombines TRBV28 with TRBJ1-4, with D possibly matching TRBD1 (6 bases). The germline V gene encodes CDR1 MDHEN and CDR2 SYDVKM. The V gene lost 8 bases and the J gene lost 0 bases, with 16 bases spanning the gap. The length of the CDR3 is 16 residues. The CDR3 protein is CASALQGYSTNEKLFF. The DNA of the CDR3 is TGTGCCAGCGCGCTGCAGGGGTACTCAACTAATGAAAAACTGTTTTTT.

This chain links TRBV10-2 with TRBJ2-1; TRBD2 aligns across 9 bases. CDR1 and CDR2 from the germline V gene are WSHSY and SAAADI. V lost 6 bases to trimming and J lost 9 bases; unmatched junction nucleotides: 12. The CDR3 runs to 15 residues. The CDR3 region has the DNA TGCGCCAGCAGGGACGAACTAGCGGGTTGGGGTGAGCAGTTCTTC. Amino acid sequence: CASRDELAGWGEQFF.

In this sample, this clone turned up a few times. The chain is built from TRBV11-2 and TRBJ2-3; D is undetermined. The germline gives CDR1 SGHAT, CDR2 FQNNGV. The CDR3 loop spans 16 amino acids. Trimming pared 1 base from V and 3 bases from J, leaving 14 bases between. The CDR3 reads CASSLVYTSSTDTQYF. The CDR3 DNA is TGTGCCAGCAGCTTAGTCTATACGAGCTCTACAGATACGCAGTATTTT.

This clone was seen a handful of times. The chain recombines TRBV27 with TRBJ2-1, with D perhaps TRBD2 (6 bases). Germline CDR1 MNHEY, CDR2 SMNVEV (reference sequence). The V and J ends lost 0 bases and 8 bases respectively, with 11 bases between them. CDR3 size: 14 residues. Here the CDR3 DNA reads TGTGCCAGCAGTTTATCGGCGGGGACCGATGAGCAGTTCTTC. This translates into CASSLSAGTDEQFF.

The chain employs TRBV30 and TRBJ2-1; maybe TRBD1 (5 bases). CDR3 size: 12 residues. The germline CDR1 and CDR2 sequences are GTSNPN and SVGIG (reference sequence). Trimming took off 4 bases at V and 5 bases at J, with 9 bases between the two ends. As DNA, the CDR3 is TGTGCCTGGACCAAGGGGAACAATGAGCAGTTCTTC. Translating it yields CAWTKGNNEQFF.

This clone was recorded a few times. The chain employs TRBV5-4 and TRBJ1-2; a weak D match, TRBD1 (5 bases). The CDR3 spans 13 residues. CDR1 and CDR2 (germline): SGHNT, YYREEE (reference sequence). V was clipped by 0 bases and J by 6 bases, with 9 bases between them. In DNA form, the CDR3 reads TGTGCCAGCAGCTTGGCAGGGTGGGATGGCTACACCTTC. This sequence encodes CASSLAGWDGYTF.

V is TRBV28 and J is TRBJ2-7; D may be TRBD1 (5 bases). This CDR3 has 14 amino acids. Germline V CDR1 and CDR2: MDHEN, SYDVKM. The germline V and J ends were trimmed by 7 bases and 1 base, with 14 bases remaining between them. CDR3 sequence: CASMGKGYSYEQYF. The CDR3 DNA is TGTGCCAGCATGGGTAAGGGGTATTCCTACGAGCAGTACTTC.

This chain joins TRBV5-1 and TRBJ2-5, with 12 bases that match TRBD2. The germline V gene has CDR1 SGHRS and CDR2 YFSETQ. The trim removed 4 bases at V and 1 base at J, leaving 5 bases unmatched. This CDR3 is built from 16 residues. The CDR3 sequence: CASSGGTSGPQETQYF. The CDR3 region has the DNA TGCGCCAGCAGCGGTGGGACTAGCGGGCCCCAAGAGACCCAGTACTTC.

This clone was counted between two and nine times. The chain employs TRBV30 and TRBJ2-7; maybe TRBD1 (5 bases). V was trimmed by 0 bases and J by 1 base, leaving 13 bases between them. This CDR3 has 15 residues. The V gene's germline CDR1 is GTSNPN and CDR2 SVGIG (reference sequence). CDR3 in DNA: TGTGCCTGGAGTGTAGGGGCAGGGATTTCCTACGAGCAGTACTTC. Protein product: CAWSVGAGISYEQYF.

This chain connects TRBV6-5 to TRBJ2-7, with TRBD1 matching over 8 bases. V was pared by 6 bases and J by 2 bases, with 6 bases of the junction left unmatched. The CDR3 covers 14 residues. The V gene's germline CDR1 is MNHEY and CDR2 SVGAGI. CDR3 sequence reads: CASRKDRATYEQYF. The CDR3 DNA reads TGTGCCAGCAGAAAGGACAGGGCCACCTACGAGCAGTACTTC.

The V call is TRBV4-3, the J call TRBJ2-1; 7 nucleotides line up with TRBD1. V shed 3 bases, J shed 2 bases, and the junction held 7 bases outside the gene matches. The CDR3 sequence is 16 residues long. Germline V gene data show CDR1 as LGHNA and CDR2 as YSLEER. This CDR3 is CASSQLTGWTYNEQFF. In nucleotides, the CDR3 is TGCGCCAGCAGCCAGCTGACAGGGTGGACCTACAATGAGCAGTTCTTC.

The V gene is TRBV6-6, the J gene TRBJ2-7, with TRBD1 identical over 8 bases. The CDR3 spans 14 residues. Germline CDR1 is MNHNY and CDR2 is SVGAGI (reference sequence). V gave up 5 bases and J gave up 6 bases; unmatched junction bases: 9. The CDR3 is CASSPGQGRGEQYF. For the CDR3, the DNA is TGTGCCAGCAGTCCCGGACAGGGAAGAGGCGAGCAGTACTTC.

The V gene is TRBV6-5, the J gene TRBJ1-2, with a weak D call TRBD1 (5 bases). V was cut by 6 bases and J by 8 bases, with 13 bases left in between. The germline CDR1 and CDR2 sequences are MNHEY and SVGAGI. CDR3 size: 12 residues. CDR3 bases: TGTGCCAGCAGAGAGGGGAGGGAAGGCTACACCTTC. Its translation is CASREGREGYTF.